A single sample gave rise to the 32 T cell receptor beta chains below, sequenced in a study of T cell changes during pregnancy in multiple sclerosis. The repertoire was sequenced with immunoSEQ multiplex PCR; TCRdb's copy has only in-frame clones and lacks some. The sample lists about 60,000 clones, around 93% occurring once. Source: peripheral blood, taken in the first trimester of pregnancy. These receptors all come from a female donor with multiple sclerosis, enrolled in a pregnancy study.

The J gene is TRBJ1-3, the V gene TRBV4-1; D is ambiguous. V dropped 8 bases and J dropped 1 base, with 18 bases sitting between them. Germline V CDR1 and CDR2: MGHRA, YSYEKL. The CDR3 consists of 16 residues. The CDR3 is CASVYDTRKSGNTIYF. Here the CDR3 DNA reads TGCGCCAGCGTGTACGATACGAGAAAGTCTGGAAACACCATATATTTT.

The V gene is TRBV6-4, the J gene TRBJ2-1, with 9 bases identical to TRBD1. Germline CDR1 and CDR2: MRHNA and SNTAGT. V lost 6 bases, J lost 10 bases, and 10 bases stayed unmatched. The CDR3 length is 14 residues. CDR3 sequence: CASSGGQGSGEQFF. In DNA, the CDR3 is TGTGCCAGCAGCGGGGGACAGGGTAGCGGCGAGCAGTTCTTC.

With regard to this clone: Here the CDR3 omits its conserved ending phenylalanine or tryptophan, so a read error is the likely source. The limits of the CDR3 on the DNA are not certain, so only TCRdb's listed CDR3 is given. V gene TRBV21-1 combines with J gene TRBJ1-1. TRBV21-1 is reported as a pseudogene. The CDR3 spans 12 amino acids, including both terminal residues. CDR3 in amino acids: CARERGSISLQS.

V and J are TRBV10-3 and TRBJ2-7; 7 bases match TRBD1. CDR3 size: 14 residues. CDR1 and CDR2 from the germline V gene are ENHRY and SYGVKD. Unmatched junction bases numbered 9, after V lost 3 bases and J lost 7 bases. Here the CDR3 reads CAISDAGSRGEQYF. The CDR3 DNA reads as TGTGCCATCAGTGACGCGGGCTCCAGGGGGGAGCAGTACTTC.

The rearrangement uses TRBV7-9 and TRBJ1-5, with D perhaps matching TRBD1 (5 bases). The CDR3 is 14 amino acids. Germline assignment: CDR1 SEHNR and CDR2 FQNEAQ (reference sequence). V lost 4 bases and J 1 base, leaving 8 bases between the germline ends. The chain's CDR3 is CASSSDTSNQPQHF. The CDR3, as DNA: TGTGCCAGCAGCTCGGACACGAGCAATCAGCCCCAGCATTTT.

This clone was detected only once. The chain is built from TRBV18 and TRBJ2-3; perhaps TRBD2 as D (6 bases). Trimming removed 2 bases from V and 0 bases from J, with 12 bases in between. The CDR3 sequence is 16 residues long. Germline-derived CDR1 and CDR2 are KGHSH and LQKENI. The CDR3: CASSPVALASTDTQYF. The CDR3 coding sequence is TGTGCCAGCTCACCAGTGGCCCTAGCGAGCACAGATACGCAGTATTTT. The whole variable domain, remainder taken from reference TRBV18 and TRBJ2-3, is NAGVMQNPRHLVRRRGQEARLRCSPMKGHSHVYWYRQLPEEGLKFMVYLQKENIIDESGMPKERFSAEFPKEGPSILRIQQVVRGDSAAYFCASSPVALASTDTQYFGPGTRLTVL.

The chain has TRBV27 and TRBJ1-2; the match to TRBD1 covers 8 bases. This CDR3 comprises 13 residues. CDR1 MNHEY and CDR2 SMNVEV come from the germline V gene (reference sequence). V lost 5 bases, J lost 7 bases, and 6 bases stayed unmatched. The CDR3 nucleotides are TGTGCCAGCAGTCCGGACAGGGTCTCTGGCTACACCTTC. Amino acids: CASSPDRVSGYTF.

J is TRBJ1-4 and V is TRBV30, with D maybe TRBD1 (6 bases). With 0 bases removed from V and 5 bases from J, the gap between germline ends came to 10 bases. The CDR3 is 14 amino acids. The germline gives CDR1 GTSNPN, CDR2 SVGIG (reference sequence). CDR3 sequence (DNA): TGTGCCTGGAGTGTTAAGGGGGAGAATGAAAAACTGTTTTTT. Its translation: CAWSVKGENEKLFF.

The chain carries TRBV6-5 and TRBJ1-1; unclear D gene. Germline CDR1 MNHEY, CDR2 SVGAGI. The CDR3 consists of 15 residues. Trimming stripped 2 bases from V and 0 bases from J, with 10 bases between. In DNA, the CDR3 is TGTGCCAGCAGTTACGATCAGATCATGAACACTGAAGCTTTCTTT. This sequence encodes CASSYDQIMNTEAFF.

This chain links TRBV6-5 with TRBJ2-3; D remains ambiguous. Germline lookup yields CDR1 MNHEY and CDR2 SVGAGI. The CDR3 has 15 residues. V lost 5 bases and J lost 0, with 12 bases in between. In DNA form, the CDR3 reads TGTGCCAGCAGTCCCCTTAGAACGAGCACAGATACGCAGTATTTT. Translating gives CASSPLRTSTDTQYF.

The V call is TRBV29-1, the J call TRBJ2-1; D is ambiguous. The CDR3 runs 11 residues. Trimming removed 4 bases at V and 8 bases at J, with 9 bases between. Per germline, CDR1 SQVTM and CDR2 ANQGSEA. The CDR3 DNA follows: TGCAGCGTTGGGCGCAGCGATGAGCAGTTCTTC. It encodes CSVGRSDEQFF.

J is TRBJ1-1 and V is TRBV30; D may be TRBD1 (5 bases). The CDR3 has 17 amino acids. Trimming cost V 4 bases and J 0 bases, with 21 bases left between them. Germline lookup yields CDR1 GTSNPN and CDR2 SVGIG (reference sequence). As DNA, the CDR3 is TGTGCCTGGACCCGCCGGCAGGGAGGAAGGATGAACACTGAAGCTTTCTTT. This codes for CAWTRRQGGRMNTEAFF. The full variable domain, its missing parts supplied by reference TRBV30 and TRBJ1-1, is SQTIHQWPATLVQPVGSPLSLECTVEGTSNPNLYWYRQAAGRGLQLLFYSVGIGQISSEVPQNLSASRPQDRQFILSSKKLLLSDSGFYLCAWTRRQGGRMNTEAFFGQGTRLTVV.

This sequence joins TRBV11-2 and TRBJ1-4; D is unclear. This CDR3 has 12 residues. Germline CDR1 is SGHAT and CDR2 is FQNNGV. Trimming stripped 3 bases from V and 6 bases from J, with 5 bases between. The DNA for the CDR3 is TGTGCCAGCAGCTTGGCCCATGAAAAACTGTTTTTT. The encoded protein is CASSLAHEKLFF.

The rearrangement links TRBV9 to TRBJ2-7; 13 bases are shared with TRBD2. V lost 0 bases to trimming and J lost 7 bases; unmatched junction nucleotides: 4. This CDR3 region has 15 residues. Germline CDR1 and CDR2: SGDLS and YYNGEE. Here the CDR3 DNA reads TGTGCCAGCAGCGTAGACCCGGGACTAGCGGGGGAGCAGTACTTC. It is translated as CASSVDPGLAGEQYF.

The chain joins TRBV5-6 to TRBJ1-4, with 7 nucleotides matching TRBD1. The CDR3 is 15 residues long. Trimming cost V 0 bases and J 8 bases; bases outside gene matches: 7. In germline, CDR1 is SGHDT, CDR2 YYEEEE. CDR3 coding DNA: TGTGCCAGCAGCTTGGGAACAGGGGTAGGGGAAAAACTGTTTTTT. Translating it yields CASSLGTGVGEKLFF. Full variable domain (outside the CDR3, taken from reference TRBV5-6 and TRBJ1-4): DAGVTQSPTHLIKTRGQQVTLRCSPKSGHDTVSWYQQALGQGPQFIFQYYEEEERQRGNFPDRFSGHQFPNYSSELNVNALLLGDSALYLCASSLGTGVGEKLFFGSGTQLSVL.

CDR3 loop: CASSPLASGSYEQYF. The CDR3 DNA is TGTGCCAGCAGCCCCCTTGCTTCAGGTAGCTACGAGCAGTACTTC. The chain employs TRBV7-6 and TRBJ2-7; D is unclear. The germline gives CDR1 SGHVS, CDR2 FNYEAQ. V was trimmed by 5 bases and J by 3 bases, leaving 17 bases between them. The CDR3 length is 15 residues.

The CDR3 DNA is TGTGCTAGTGGTTTGGGGCAGGGACAGGGTTTCCAAGAGACCCAGTACTTC. Translation gives CASGLGQGQGFQETQYF. This chain links TRBV12-5 with TRBJ2-5, with 9 bases matching TRBD1. Unmatched junction bases numbered 7, after V lost 1 base and J lost 1 base. The CDR3 is 17 residues long. The germline V gene encodes CDR1 LGHNT and CDR2 FRNRAP.

J is TRBJ1-4 and V is TRBV7-9, with D uncertain. The CDR3 is made up of 13 amino acids. The germline V gene encodes CDR1 SEHNR and CDR2 FQNEAQ (reference sequence). V lost 5 bases to trimming and J lost 11 bases, with 15 bases between them. This chain's CDR3 is CASSLTSGGKLFF. The CDR3 DNA sequence: TGTGCCAGCAGCCTTACTTCAGGTGGCAAACTGTTTTTT.

The rearrangement joins TRBV9 to TRBJ1-1; D is undetermined. Germline assignment: CDR1 SGDLS and CDR2 YYNGEE. The CDR3 is made up of 15 amino acids. V was pared by 0 bases and J by 4 bases, with 13 bases between. CDR3 bases: TGTGCCAGCAGCGTAGACCCGGGGTTGCCCACTGAAGCTTTCTTT. It is translated as CASSVDPGLPTEAFF.

V and J are TRBV6-1 and TRBJ2-7, with D uncertain. CDR3 size: 11 residues. V lost 6 bases to trimming and J lost 7 bases, with 10 bases between them. The germline V gene encodes CDR1 MNHNS and CDR2 SASEGT. The CDR3 DNA reads TGTGCCAGCAGACTCATTGTGGAGCAGTACTTC. Its protein product is CASRLIVEQYF.

V usage is TRBV19 and J usage is TRBJ1-1; D is uncertain. The CDR3 loop spans 11 amino acids. Germline CDR1 reads LNHDA; CDR2 reads SQIVND (reference sequence). V was shortened by 3 bases and J by 3 bases, with 2 bases between the two germline ends. CDR3 protein: CASSIYTEAFF. The CDR3 region has the DNA TGTGCCAGTAGTATCTACACTGAAGCTTTCTTT.

This clone has a handful of counts. The chain joins TRBV21-1 to TRBJ1-2; TRBD1, as called in the table, went unchecked against the DNA. TRBV21-1 is flagged as a pseudogene. This CDR3 region has 13 residues. CDR3 nucleotides: TGTGCCAGAAGTACCGGGACAGGATATGGCTACACCTTC. Translating gives CARSTGTGYGYTF.

The chain recombines TRBV6-1 with TRBJ1-2, with D unclear. The CDR3 spans 16 residues. The V end was cut by 3 bases, the J end by 4 bases, with 18 bases between. Germline V gives CDR1 MNHNS, CDR2 SASEGT. CDR3 sequence: CASSDNSPAGIYGYTF. DNA of the CDR3: TGTGCCAGCAGTGACAACAGTCCAGCGGGAATCTATGGCTACACCTTC.

The genes are TRBV27 and TRBJ1-6; 9 bases fit TRBD1. CDR3 length: 16 amino acids. Germline CDR1 and CDR2: MNHEY and SMNVEV (reference sequence). V shed 2 bases, J shed 7 bases, and the junction held 6 bases outside the gene matches. The CDR3 nucleotides are TGTGCCAGCAGTTTAACGGGACAGGGCAGAAATTCACCCCTCCACTTT. This codes for CASSLTGQGRNSPLHF.

This rearrangement joins TRBV9 to TRBJ2-1, with 7 bases that match TRBD1. Trimming removed 3 bases from V and 8 bases from J; junction bases left unmatched: 11. The CDR3 covers 15 residues. Germline lookup yields CDR1 SGDLS and CDR2 YYNGEE. The CDR3 loop reads CASSARQGNLHEQFF. The CDR3 DNA sequence: TGTGCCAGCAGCGCCCGACAGGGCAATCTCCATGAGCAGTTCTTC. Full variable domain (rest looked up from reference TRBV9 and TRBJ2-1): DSGVTQTPKHLITATGQRVTLRCSPRSGDLSVYWYQQSLDQGLQFLIQYYNGEERAKGNILERFSAQQFPDLHSELNLSSLELGDSALYFCASSARQGNLHEQFFGPGTRLTVL.

The rearrangement uses TRBV4-1 and TRBJ1-1; D gene uncertain. The CDR3 is 15 amino acids. Trimming pared 1 base from V and 6 bases from J, leaving 15 bases between. CDR1 is MGHRA, CDR2 YSYEKL, per germline. The CDR3 protein is CASSQGPPAAPEAFF. Here the CDR3 DNA reads TGCGCCAGCAGCCAAGGGCCCCCCGCGGCCCCTGAAGCTTTCTTT.

This sequence joins TRBV11-3 and TRBJ2-1, with 10 bases matching TRBD1. Germline lookup yields CDR1 SGHNT and CDR2 YENEEA. This CDR3 is built from 15 residues. The junction had 6 bases not matched to a gene; V was cut back by 1 base and J by 9 bases. As DNA, the CDR3 is TGTGCCAGCAGCTTAGGGGGGACAGGGGAGATTGAGCAGTTCTTC. It is translated as CASSLGGTGEIEQFF.

The chain combines TRBV18 with TRBJ1-3; D might be TRBD1 (6 bases). Looked up from germline, CDR1 is KGHSH and CDR2 is LQKENI. V shed 1 base and J shed 3 bases, with 13 bases lying between them. This CDR3 contains 16 residues. The CDR3 DNA reads as TGTGCCAGCTCACCACTGGGGGCTGCGTTTGGAAACACCATATATTTT. Translated, it gives CASSPLGAAFGNTIYF.

DNA of the CDR3: TGCAGCGTTTATCGGGGTCTCAATGAGCAGTTCTTC. Residues: CSVYRGLNEQFF. This rearrangement joins TRBV29-1 to TRBJ2-1; the D gene is possibly TRBD2 (5 bases). CDR3 length: 12 amino acids. Germline V gene data show CDR1 as SQVTM and CDR2 as ANQGSEA. Trimming took off 5 bases at V and 6 bases at J, with 11 bases between the two ends.

The chain carries TRBV28 and TRBJ1-1; tentative D call: TRBD1 (6 bases). V was trimmed by 6 bases and J by 1 base, leaving 12 bases between them. The CDR3 runs to 14 residues. The V gene's germline CDR1 is MDHEN and CDR2 SYDVKM. In nucleotides, the CDR3 is TGTGCCAGCAGAAACAGGGAAAAGAACACTGAAGCTTTCTTT. It encodes CASRNREKNTEAFF.

The V gene is TRBV6-4, the J gene TRBJ2-2, with D possibly matching TRBD2 (5 bases). Germline V CDR1 and CDR2: MRHNA, SNTAGT. V gave up 4 bases and J gave up 3 bases, with 9 bases separating them. The CDR3 is made up of 14 amino acids. CDR3 in amino acids: CASSANGDTGELFF. The CDR3 coding sequence is TGTGCCAGCAGTGCCAACGGGGACACCGGGGAGCTGTTTTTT.

V is TRBV7-9 and J is TRBJ1-2, with a possible D match to TRBD1 (6 bases). The CDR3 has 13 residues. V lost 6 bases and J lost 4, with 12 bases in between. The germline CDR1 and CDR2 sequences are SEHNR and FQNEAQ (reference sequence). The CDR3 sequence is CASREGTSYGYTF. The DNA for the CDR3 is TGTGCCAGCAGAGAGGGGACAAGCTATGGCTACACCTTC.